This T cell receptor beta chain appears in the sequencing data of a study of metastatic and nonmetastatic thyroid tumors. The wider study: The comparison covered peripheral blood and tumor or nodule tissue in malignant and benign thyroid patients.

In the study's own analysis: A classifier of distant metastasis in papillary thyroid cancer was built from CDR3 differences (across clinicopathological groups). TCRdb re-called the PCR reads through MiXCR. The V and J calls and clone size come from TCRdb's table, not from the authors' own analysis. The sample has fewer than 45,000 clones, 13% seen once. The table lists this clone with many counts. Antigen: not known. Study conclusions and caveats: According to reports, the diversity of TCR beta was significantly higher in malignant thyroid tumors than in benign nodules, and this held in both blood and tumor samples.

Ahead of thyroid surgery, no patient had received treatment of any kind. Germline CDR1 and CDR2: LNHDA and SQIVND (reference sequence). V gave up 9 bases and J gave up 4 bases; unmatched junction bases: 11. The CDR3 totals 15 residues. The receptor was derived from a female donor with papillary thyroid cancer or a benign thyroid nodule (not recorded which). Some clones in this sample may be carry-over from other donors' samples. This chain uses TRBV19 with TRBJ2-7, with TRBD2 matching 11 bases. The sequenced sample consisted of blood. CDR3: CASKRLAGNEYEQYF. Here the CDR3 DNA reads TGTGCCAGCAAGCGACTAGCGGGAAATGAGTACGAGCAGTACTTC.